The 18 T cell receptor beta chains reported below all come from one sample, sequenced in a study of lymphopenia after photon versus proton radiotherapy. Using immunoSEQ multiplex PCR, the repertoire was profiled, and TCRdb retains in-frame clones only, with some absent. The sample shows more than 25,000 clones, roughly 89% of them seen only once. Here the sequenced sample was peripheral blood, taken from a patient treated with photon-based radiotherapy. The receptor set was obtained from a middle-aged man with gastric cancer.

The chain has TRBV5-4 and TRBJ1-1; TRBD1 matches at 9 bases. The V and J ends lost 0 bases and 2 bases, in that order; junction bases with no gene match: 5. The CDR3 has 16 amino acids. Germline assignment: CDR1 SGHNT and CDR2 YYREEE (reference sequence). CDR3 loop: CASSLGGQGGNTEAFF. The CDR3 nucleotides read TGTGCCAGCAGCTTGGGGGGACAGGGCGGAAACACTGAAGCTTTCTTT.

The rearrangement uses TRBV7-8 and TRBJ2-2, with 8 bases identical to TRBD1. The germline V gene encodes CDR1 SGHVS and CDR2 FQNEAQ. The V gene end was trimmed by 4 bases and the J gene end by 6 bases; junction bases not matched to a gene: 7. This CDR3 has 15 amino acids. The CDR3 spells CASSSGQVVPGELFF. CDR3 nucleotide sequence: TGTGCCAGCAGCTCGGGACAGGTTGTTCCCGGGGAGCTGTTTTTT.

The chain recombines TRBV27 with TRBJ2-1; a weak D match, TRBD2 (5 bases). V lost 2 bases and J 4 bases, leaving 15 bases between the germline ends. The CDR3 has 16 amino acids. CDR1 is MNHEY, CDR2 SMNVEV, per germline (reference sequence). DNA of the CDR3: TGTGCCAGCAGTTTACCCCCGGGATCAGCTTACAATGAGCAGTTCTTC. Its translation: CASSLPPGSAYNEQFF.

The V call is TRBV7-8, the J call TRBJ2-1; D perhaps matches TRBD2 (6 bases). This CDR3 is 14 amino acids long. Per the germline V gene, CDR1 is SGHVS and CDR2 is FQNEAQ. The germline V and J ends were trimmed by 4 bases and 0 bases, with 7 bases remaining between them. In DNA, the CDR3 is TGTGCCAGCAGCTACGGGGGCTCCTACAATGAGCAGTTCTTC. It codes for CASSYGGSYNEQFF.

The gene calls are TRBV7-8 and TRBJ1-6; no clear D. The V and J ends lost 2 bases and 6 bases respectively, with 14 bases between them. CDR1 is SGHVS, CDR2 FQNEAQ, per germline. This CDR3 is built from 16 residues. The CDR3 sequence is CASSLRTGGINSPLHF. In DNA form, the CDR3 reads TGTGCCAGCAGCTTACGGACCGGTGGGATTAATTCACCCCTCCACTTT.

The chain has TRBV4-2 and TRBJ1-5, with a tentative D call TRBD1 (6 bases). Germline V gene data show CDR1 as LGHNA and CDR2 as YNFKEQ. The V end lost 0 bases, the J end lost 6 bases, and 12 bases lay between the germline ends. This CDR3 comprises 15 residues. In DNA, the CDR3 is TGTGCCAGCAGCCAAGAAGTGGGGGCTGGTCAGCCCCAGCATTTT. Amino acid sequence: CASSQEVGAGQPQHF.

The V call is TRBV6-1, the J call TRBJ2-7; D remains unclear. Germline V CDR1 and CDR2: MNHNS, SASEGT. V lost 8 bases to trimming and J lost 1 base, with 12 bases between them. CDR3 size: 13 residues. The CDR3 protein is CASPGDGSYEQYF. CDR3 bases: TGTGCCAGCCCTGGCGACGGGTCCTACGAGCAGTACTTC.

This clone was picked up one time. The rearrangement joins TRBV7-2 to TRBJ1-1, with unresolved D. The CDR3 spans 17 residues. Germline V gene sequence: CDR1 SGHTA, CDR2 FQGNSA. Deletions cut 1 base from V and 0 bases from J, with 15 bases between. The CDR3 loop is CASSLEAAGILNTEAFF. CDR3 nucleotides: TGTGCCAGCAGCTTAGAAGCCGCTGGCATTTTGAACACTGAAGCTTTCTTT.

This clone is medium-sized within its sample. The chain joins TRBV4-3 to TRBJ1-1; tentatively, D is TRBD1 (5 bases). The CDR3 consists of 13 residues. The germline V and J ends were trimmed by 3 bases and 2 bases, with 7 bases remaining between them. The germline V gene has CDR1 LGHNA and CDR2 YSLEER. CDR3: CASSHGQNTEAFF. As DNA, the CDR3 is TGCGCCAGCAGCCACGGACAAAACACTGAAGCTTTCTTT.

The rearrangement uses TRBV4-1 and TRBJ1-3; a weak D match, TRBD1 (5 bases). The CDR3 totals 17 residues. Per the germline V gene, CDR1 is MGHRA and CDR2 is YSYEKL. V was clipped by 0 bases and J by 3 bases, with 15 bases between them. The CDR3 spells CASSQEVGGRFGNTIYF. CDR3 nucleotides: TGCGCCAGCAGCCAAGAAGTGGGGGGTAGGTTTGGAAACACCATATATTTT.

This chain joins TRBV2 and TRBJ2-5; D is undetermined. V was shortened by 6 bases and J by 4 bases, with 12 bases between the two germline ends. Germline V lookup: CDR1 SNHLY, CDR2 FYNNEI. The length of the CDR3 is 13 residues. DNA for the CDR3: TGTGCCAGCAGCAGGACGGAAACAGAGACCCAGTACTTC. Its protein product is CASSRTETETQYF.

This rearrangement joins TRBV7-2 to TRBJ2-5, with D possibly being TRBD2 (6 bases). Germline assignment: CDR1 SGHTA and CDR2 FQGNSA. The V end lost 4 bases, the J end lost 2 bases, and 20 bases lay between the germline ends. The CDR3 totals 17 residues. This CDR3 reads CASSSGLALGPQETQYF. Here the CDR3 DNA reads TGTGCCAGCAGCTCCGGGCTAGCGCTAGGACCTCAAGAGACCCAGTACTTC.

This clone has just one count. The V and J genes are TRBV10-1 and TRBJ2-3, with 11 bases matching TRBD2. This CDR3 region has 15 residues. The germline V gene encodes CDR1 WNHNN and CDR2 SYGVQD (reference sequence). With V trimmed by 8 bases and J by 5 bases, 9 bases remained unmatched. The CDR3 protein is CASGGLAGGLDTQYF. In DNA, the CDR3 is TGCGCCAGCGGGGGCCTAGCGGGGGGTTTAGATACGCAGTATTTT.

The genes are TRBV11-2 and TRBJ2-1, with D tentatively TRBD1 (6 bases). Germline-derived CDR1 and CDR2 are SGHAT and FQNNGV. The CDR3 totals 13 residues. V was pared by 2 bases and J by 12 bases, with 14 bases between. The CDR3, as DNA: TGTGCCAGCAGCTTAACACGGGACAAACGGCAGTTCTTC. It yields the protein CASSLTRDKRQFF.

This clone has a handful of counts. This chain uses TRBV4-3 with TRBJ1-6; D uncertain. CDR1 is LGHNA, CDR2 YSLEER, per germline. V dropped 0 bases and J dropped 6 bases, with 15 bases sitting between them. CDR3 size: 17 residues. CDR3 sequence: CASSQEFSGLSNSPLHF. The CDR3 nucleotides are TGCGCCAGCAGCCAAGAATTTTCAGGATTGTCTAATTCACCCCTCCACTTT.

In its sample, this clone was seen once. V and J are TRBV12-5 and TRBJ1-3; D not certain. With 2 bases removed from V and 6 bases from J, the gap between germline ends came to 2 bases. Germline-derived CDR1 and CDR2 are LGHNT and FRNRAP. CDR3 length equals 11 residues. The CDR3 bases are TGTGCTAGTGGTTTGACAAACACCATATATTTT. The encoded protein is CASGLTNTIYF.

V and J are TRBV5-4 and TRBJ1-4; 9 bases are shared with TRBD1. The CDR3 has 14 amino acids. J lost 10 bases, V lost 0 bases, and 4 bases had no gene match. Per germline, CDR1 SGHNT and CDR2 YYREEE (reference sequence). CDR3 region: CASSLDTGGGKLFF. CDR3 coding DNA: TGTGCCAGCAGCTTGGATACAGGGGGCGGAAAACTGTTTTTT. Variable domain in full (rest from reference TRBV5-4 and TRBJ1-4): ETGVTQSPTHLIKTRGQQVTLRCSSQSGHNTVSWYQQALGQGPQFIFQYYREEENGRGNFPPRFSGLQFPNYSSELNVNALELDDSALYLCASSLDTGGGKLFFGSGTQLSVL.

The chain recombines TRBV16 with TRBJ1-5; 8 nucleotides align to TRBD1. The CDR3 length is 15 residues. CDR1 KGHSY and CDR2 FQNENV come from the germline V gene. Trimming at V came to 2 bases and at J to 6 bases, leaving 6 bases not matched to a gene. The CDR3 spells CASSQRTGSGQPQHF. DNA of the CDR3: TGTGCCAGCAGCCAACGGACAGGGTCCGGTCAGCCCCAGCATTTT.